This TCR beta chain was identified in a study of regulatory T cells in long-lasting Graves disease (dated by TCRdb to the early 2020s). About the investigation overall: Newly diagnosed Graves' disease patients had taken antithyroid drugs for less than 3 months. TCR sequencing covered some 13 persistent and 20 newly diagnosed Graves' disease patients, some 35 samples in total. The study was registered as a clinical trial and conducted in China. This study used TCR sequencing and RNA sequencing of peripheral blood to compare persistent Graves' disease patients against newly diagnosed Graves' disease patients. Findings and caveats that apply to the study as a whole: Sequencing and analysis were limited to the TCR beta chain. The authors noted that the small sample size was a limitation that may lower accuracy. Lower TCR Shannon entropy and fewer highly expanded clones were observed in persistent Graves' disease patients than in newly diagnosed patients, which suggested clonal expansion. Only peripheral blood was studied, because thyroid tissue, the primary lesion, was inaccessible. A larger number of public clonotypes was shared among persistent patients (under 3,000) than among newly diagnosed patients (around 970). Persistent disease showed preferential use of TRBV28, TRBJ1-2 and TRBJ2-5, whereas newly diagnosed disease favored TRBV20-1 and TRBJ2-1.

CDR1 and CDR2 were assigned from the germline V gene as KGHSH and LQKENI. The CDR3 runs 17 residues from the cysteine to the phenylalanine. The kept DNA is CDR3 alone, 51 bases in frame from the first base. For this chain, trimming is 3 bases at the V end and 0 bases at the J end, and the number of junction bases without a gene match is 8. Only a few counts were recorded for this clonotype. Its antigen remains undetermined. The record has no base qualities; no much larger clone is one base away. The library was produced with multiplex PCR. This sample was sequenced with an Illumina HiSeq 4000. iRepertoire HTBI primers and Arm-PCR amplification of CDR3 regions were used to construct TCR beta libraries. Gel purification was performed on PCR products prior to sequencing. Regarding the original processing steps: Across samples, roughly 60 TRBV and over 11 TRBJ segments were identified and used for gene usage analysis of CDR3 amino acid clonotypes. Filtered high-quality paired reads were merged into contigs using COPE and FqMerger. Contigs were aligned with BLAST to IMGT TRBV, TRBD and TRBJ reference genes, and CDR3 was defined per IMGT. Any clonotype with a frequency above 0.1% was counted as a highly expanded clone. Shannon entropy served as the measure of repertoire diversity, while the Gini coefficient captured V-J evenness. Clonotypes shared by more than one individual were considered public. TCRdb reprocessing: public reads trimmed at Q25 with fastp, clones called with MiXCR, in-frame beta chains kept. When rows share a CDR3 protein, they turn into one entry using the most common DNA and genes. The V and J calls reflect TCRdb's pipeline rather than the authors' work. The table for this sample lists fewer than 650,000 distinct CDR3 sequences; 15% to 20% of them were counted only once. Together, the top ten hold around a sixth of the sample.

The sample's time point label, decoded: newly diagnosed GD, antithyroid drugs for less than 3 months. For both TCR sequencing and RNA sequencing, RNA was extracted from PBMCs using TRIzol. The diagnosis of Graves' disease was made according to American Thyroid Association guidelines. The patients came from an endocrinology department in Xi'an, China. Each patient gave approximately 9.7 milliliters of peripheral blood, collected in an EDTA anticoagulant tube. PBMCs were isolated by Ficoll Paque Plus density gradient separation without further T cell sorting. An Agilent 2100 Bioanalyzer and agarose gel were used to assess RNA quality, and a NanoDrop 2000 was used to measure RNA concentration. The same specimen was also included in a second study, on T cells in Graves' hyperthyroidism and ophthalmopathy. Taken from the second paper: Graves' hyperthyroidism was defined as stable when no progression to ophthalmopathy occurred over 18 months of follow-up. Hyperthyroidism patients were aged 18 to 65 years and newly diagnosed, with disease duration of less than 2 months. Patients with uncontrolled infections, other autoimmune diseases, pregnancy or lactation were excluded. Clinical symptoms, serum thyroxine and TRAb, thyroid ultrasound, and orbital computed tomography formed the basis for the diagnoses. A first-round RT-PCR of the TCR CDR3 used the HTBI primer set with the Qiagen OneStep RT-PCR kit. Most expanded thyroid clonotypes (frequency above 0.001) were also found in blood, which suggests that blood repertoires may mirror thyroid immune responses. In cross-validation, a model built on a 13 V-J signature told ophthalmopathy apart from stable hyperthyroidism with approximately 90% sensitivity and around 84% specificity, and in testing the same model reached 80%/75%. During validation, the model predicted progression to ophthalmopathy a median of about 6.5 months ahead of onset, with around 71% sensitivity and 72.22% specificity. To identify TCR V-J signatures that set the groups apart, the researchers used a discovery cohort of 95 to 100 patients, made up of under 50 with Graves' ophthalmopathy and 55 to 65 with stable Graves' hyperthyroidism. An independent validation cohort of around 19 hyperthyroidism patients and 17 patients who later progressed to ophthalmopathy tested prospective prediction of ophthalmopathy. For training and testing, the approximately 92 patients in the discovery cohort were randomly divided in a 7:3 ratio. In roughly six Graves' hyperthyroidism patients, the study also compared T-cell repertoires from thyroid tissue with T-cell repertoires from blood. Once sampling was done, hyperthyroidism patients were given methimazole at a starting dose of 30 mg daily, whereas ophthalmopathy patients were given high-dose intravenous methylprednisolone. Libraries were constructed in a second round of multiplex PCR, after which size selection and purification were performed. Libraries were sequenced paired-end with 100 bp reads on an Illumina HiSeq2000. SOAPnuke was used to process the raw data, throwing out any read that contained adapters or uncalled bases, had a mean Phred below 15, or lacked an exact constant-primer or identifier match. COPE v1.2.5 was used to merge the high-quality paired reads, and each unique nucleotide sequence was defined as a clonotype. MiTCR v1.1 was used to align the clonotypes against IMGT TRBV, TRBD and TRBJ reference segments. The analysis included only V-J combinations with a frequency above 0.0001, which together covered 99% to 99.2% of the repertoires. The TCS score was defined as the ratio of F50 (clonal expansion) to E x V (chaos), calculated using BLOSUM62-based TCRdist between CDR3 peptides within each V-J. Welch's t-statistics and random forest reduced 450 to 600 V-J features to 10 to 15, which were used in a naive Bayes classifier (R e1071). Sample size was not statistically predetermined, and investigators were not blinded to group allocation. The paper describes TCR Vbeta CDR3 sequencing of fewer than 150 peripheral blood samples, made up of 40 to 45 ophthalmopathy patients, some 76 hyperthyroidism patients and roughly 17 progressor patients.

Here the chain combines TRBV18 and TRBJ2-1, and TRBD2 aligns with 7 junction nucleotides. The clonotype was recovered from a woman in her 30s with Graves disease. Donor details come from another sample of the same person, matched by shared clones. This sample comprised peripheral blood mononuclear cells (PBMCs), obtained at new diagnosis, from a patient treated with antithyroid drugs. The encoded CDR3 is CASSPGGTISSYNEQFF. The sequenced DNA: TGTGCCAGCTCACCGGGGGGGACTATAAGCTCCTACAATGAGCAGTTCTTC.